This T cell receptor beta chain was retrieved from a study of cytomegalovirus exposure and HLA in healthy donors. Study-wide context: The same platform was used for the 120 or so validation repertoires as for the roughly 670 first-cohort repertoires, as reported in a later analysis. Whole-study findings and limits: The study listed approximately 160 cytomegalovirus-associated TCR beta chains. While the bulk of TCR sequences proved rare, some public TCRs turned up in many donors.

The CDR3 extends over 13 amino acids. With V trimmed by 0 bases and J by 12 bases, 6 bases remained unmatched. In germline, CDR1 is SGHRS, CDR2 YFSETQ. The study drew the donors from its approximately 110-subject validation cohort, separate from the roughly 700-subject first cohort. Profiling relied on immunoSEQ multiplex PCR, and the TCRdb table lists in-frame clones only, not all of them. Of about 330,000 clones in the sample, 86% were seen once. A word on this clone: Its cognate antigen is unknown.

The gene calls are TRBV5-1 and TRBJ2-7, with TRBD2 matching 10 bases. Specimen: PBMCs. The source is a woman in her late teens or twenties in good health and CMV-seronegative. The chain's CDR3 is CASSLASGRDPYF. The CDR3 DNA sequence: TGCGCCAGCAGCTTGGCTAGCGGGAGAGACCCGTACTTC.